This TCR beta chain was obtained from a study of blood T cell repertoires in COVID-19 (dated by TCRdb to the early 2020s). The study in broad terms: Samples covering the acute and convalescent phases of COVID-19 were provided by collaborators in the United States, Italy and Spain. Where HLA class I and class II types were available, the types were taken from metadata supplied by the sample provider, not from assay-based typing. The material from the prospective study consisted of cDNA or gDNA derived from T cells, B-cell-depleted T cells, or PBMCs. A freely available public database, intended as a resource for researchers studying the immune response to SARS-CoV-2, is where the repertoires were released. The samples were drawn from the first 160 participants of the ongoing ImmuneRACE study and from some 1,300 subjects provided by 6 global collaborators. Sample metadata almost always included a de-identified subject ID, COVID-19 status, age in years and sex. Subjects who had been exposed to COVID-19, were actively infected with it, or had recovered from it provided the deeply sampled blood TCRbeta repertoires that made up the dataset.

The germline V gene (reference sequence) specifies GTSNPN as CDR1 and SVGIG as CDR2. V was cut back by 5 bases and J by 8 bases, leaving a gap of 16 bases between them. The CDR3 covers 13 residues, taking in both the cysteine and the phenylalanine. The DNA shown is the 39-base CDR3, in frame from base 1. Whole blood was collected in K2EDTA tubes by collaborating institutions according to the institutions' own protocols. For TCRbeta analysis, collaborators shipped samples in one of three forms: frozen whole blood, isolated PBMCs, or DNA extracted from either of those sample types. TCRbeta CDR3 regions were amplified from genomic DNA using the immunoSEQ Assay, a bias-controlled multiplex PCR. In the original analysis: Within the assay, amplification of reference gene primers was used to estimate how many nucleated cells each sample contained. To quantify the absolute abundance of each unique TCRbeta CDR3 rearrangement, sequence reads were collapsed and filtered. Productive Simpson clonality was computed per sample as the square root of Simpson's diversity index over productive rearrangements. In its TCRdb copy, this immuneACCESS table keeps in-frame sequences only and misses some clones. Where compared with another copy, unresolved V genes explain less than half of these, and the others have no known cause. The V and J calls and clone size come from that table; D and trimming were worked out from the DNA. A total of 110,000 to 150,000 clones appear in this sample, roughly 89% of them only once. Roughly 4.3% of the sample rests with the top ten.

As concerns this clone: Its antigen is still unknown. The record has no base qualities; no much larger clone is one base away.

What the research found in general, with its limitations: Clinical and demographic metadata were provided uncurated, with the amount varying by source and participant.

Sequencing was done on a sample of peripheral blood. This clonotype was obtained from a woman aged 35 to 49 with acute or convalescent COVID-19. The chain is encoded by TRBV30 joined to TRBJ2-1, with TRBD2 as a weak D call on 6 bases. The DNA reads as follows: TGTGCCTGGGCTACAGTCGGGGGTGATGAGCAGTTCTTC. It is translated as CAWATVGGDEQFF.